The text below deals with one T cell receptor beta chain. Its antigen is still unknown. The source of the sample is a study of beta chain features in type 1 diabetes. Overall study findings and caveats: Type 1 diabetes patients showed a moderate but significant shortening of TCRB CDR3s in all four CD4+ subsets. Insertions were fewer and deletions more numerous at VDJ junctions in type 1 diabetes patients. In patients and controls equally, PCR might favor templates that are shorter.

The CDR3 contains 15 residues. The V end was cut by 3 bases, the J end by 5 bases, with 11 bases between. Germline V lookup: CDR1 MGHRA, CDR2 YSYEKL. Reverse transcription of all isolated RNA meant that expressed TCRB transcripts were sequenced. Sequencing used immunoSEQ multiplex PCR; TCRdb keeps in-frame clones, though not all of them. The table includes some 250,000 clones, 11% to 15% detected once. By way of CD45RO/CCR7/CD25/CD127/CD95/CD27, the CD4+ regulatory, stem cell-like memory, central memory and naive cells were sorted. This chain uses TRBV4-1 with TRBJ1-6; no reliable D call. Sample: naive CD4+ T cells from blood. The receptor was isolated from a man between 25 and 39 years old with type 1 diabetes. CDR3 DNA: TGCGCCAGCAGCCATGGTGTCGAGAATAATTCACCCCTCCACTTT. Its translation is CASSHGVENNSPLHF.